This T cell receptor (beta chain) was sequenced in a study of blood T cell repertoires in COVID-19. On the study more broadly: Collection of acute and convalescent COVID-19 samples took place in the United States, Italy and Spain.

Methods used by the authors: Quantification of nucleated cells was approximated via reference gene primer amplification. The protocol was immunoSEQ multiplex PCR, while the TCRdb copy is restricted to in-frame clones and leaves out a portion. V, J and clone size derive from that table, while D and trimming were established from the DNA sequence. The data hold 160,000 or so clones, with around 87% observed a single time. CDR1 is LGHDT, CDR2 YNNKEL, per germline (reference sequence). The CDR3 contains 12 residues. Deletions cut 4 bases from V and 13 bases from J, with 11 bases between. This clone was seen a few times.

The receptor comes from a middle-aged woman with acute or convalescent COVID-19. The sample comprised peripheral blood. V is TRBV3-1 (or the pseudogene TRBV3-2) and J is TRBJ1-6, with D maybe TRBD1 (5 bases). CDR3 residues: CASSPSQAPLHF. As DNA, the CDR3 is TGTGCCAGCAGCCCGTCACAGGCTCCCCTCCACTTT.